This is a list of T cell receptor beta chains from one sample in a study of shared clonotypes between healthy human individuals. Measured with immunoSEQ multiplex PCR; TCRdb has only the in-frame clones, and not every one. There are about 2.4 million clones in the sample; over 85% occur only once, and 0.35% to 0.45% lies in the top ten. Sequencing was carried out using naive CD4+ T cells from PBMCs. Receptor source: a man between 18 and 29 years old in good health. Some clones in this sample may be carry-over from other donors' samples. CDR3s include the opening cysteine and the closing phenylalanine or tryptophan. The D gene is left open where the match is weak. Some rows mark clone size as missing; the rest say once, few, many or name a class of expanded clone.

V gene: TRBV5-4
D gene: -
clone size: -
J gene: TRBJ2-3
CDR3 protein: CASNGPGTRGTDTQYF
CDR3 DNA: TGTGCCAGCAATGGTCCGGGGACACGTGGCACAGATACGCAGTATTTT

V gene: TRBV4-3
D gene: -
clone size: -
J gene: TRBJ2-7
CDR3 protein: CASSQEQGSYEQYF
CDR3 DNA: TGCGCCAGCAGCCAAGAACAGGGCTCCTACGAGCAGTACTTC

V gene: TRBV5-1
D gene: -
clone size: -
J gene: TRBJ2-7
CDR3 protein: CASSISYEQYF
CDR3 DNA: TGCGCCAGCAGCATTTCCTACGAGCAGTACTTC

V gene: TRBV30
D gene: -
clone size: -
J gene: TRBJ1-3
CDR3 protein: CAWSVPPWGSGNTIYF
CDR3 DNA: TGTGCCTGGAGTGTTCCACCCTGGGGCTCTGGAAACACCATATATTTT

V gene: TRBV4-1
D gene: -
clone size: -
J gene: TRBJ1-5
CDR3 protein: CASSQGDGGGNQPQHF
CDR3 DNA: TGCGCCAGCAGCCAAGGGGACGGGGGAGGCAATCAGCCCCAGCATTTT

V gene: TRBV19
D gene: -
clone size: once
J gene: TRBJ1-2
CDR3 protein: CASSIRTAGYGYTF
CDR3 DNA: TGTGCCAGTAGTATAAGGACAGCGGGCTATGGCTACACCTTC

V gene: TRBV5-4
D gene: -
clone size: -
J gene: TRBJ2-2
CDR3 protein: CASSLGNTRGNTGELFF
CDR3 DNA: TGTGCCAGCAGCTTAGGCAACACAAGGGGTAACACCGGGGAGCTGTTTTTT

V gene: TRBV2
D gene: TRBD2
clone size: -
J gene: TRBJ2-3
CDR3 protein: CASRRSREGGTDTQYF
CDR3 DNA: TGTGCCAGCAGACGATCGCGGGAGGGCGGTACAGATACGCAGTATTTT

V gene: TRBV19
D gene: -
clone size: -
J gene: TRBJ2-5
CDR3 protein: CASSPDGRETQYF
CDR3 DNA: TGTGCCAGTAGTCCGGACGGAAGAGAGACCCAGTACTTC

V gene: TRBV5-1
D gene: -
clone size: -
J gene: TRBJ1-4
CDR3 protein: CASSFGGTEEKLFF
CDR3 DNA: TGCGCCAGCAGCTTCGGGGGGACTGAGGAAAAACTGTTTTTT

V gene: TRBV11-2
D gene: -
clone size: -
J gene: TRBJ2-5
CDR3 protein: CASSALRGRETQYF
CDR3 DNA: TGTGCCAGCAGCGCCCTACGGGGGCGGGAGACCCAGTACTTC

V gene: TRBV7-8
D gene: -
clone size: once
J gene: TRBJ2-1
CDR3 protein: CASSLGPVLSSYNEQFF
CDR3 DNA: TGTGCCAGCAGCCTGGGTCCGGTTCTGAGCTCCTACAATGAGCAGTTCTTC

V gene: TRBV19
D gene: -
clone size: -
J gene: TRBJ1-1
CDR3 protein: CASSPRGATEAFF
CDR3 DNA: TGTGCCAGTAGTCCCCGGGGAGCCACTGAAGCTTTCTTT

V gene: TRBV5-6
D gene: -
clone size: -
J gene: TRBJ1-3
CDR3 protein: CASSLWFRSGNTIYF
CDR3 DNA: TGTGCCAGCAGCTTGTGGTTCAGGTCTGGAAACACCATATATTTT

V gene: TRBV5-1
D gene: TRBD1
clone size: -
J gene: TRBJ2-7
CDR3 protein: CASSPGTATYEQYF
CDR3 DNA: TGCGCCAGCAGCCCCGGGACAGCAACCTACGAGCAGTACTTC

V gene: TRBV5-6
D gene: TRBD2
clone size: -
J gene: TRBJ2-1
CDR3 protein: CASSMVSGTPYNEQFF
CDR3 DNA: TGTGCCAGCAGCATGGTAAGCGGGACGCCCTACAATGAGCAGTTCTTC

V gene: TRBV4-1
D gene: TRBD2
clone size: -
J gene: TRBJ2-1
CDR3 protein: CASSQGAAGGLSYNEQFF
CDR3 DNA: TGCGCCAGCAGCCAAGGGGCCGCGGGAGGCCTCTCCTACAATGAGCAGTTCTTC

V gene: TRBV28
D gene: -
clone size: -
J gene: TRBJ2-7
CDR3 protein: CASSLSPVREQYF
CDR3 DNA: TGTGCCAGCAGTTTATCACCGGTCCGCGAGCAGTACTTC

V gene: TRBV5-1
D gene: -
clone size: -
J gene: TRBJ2-1
CDR3 protein: CASSLVAGLSYNEQFF
CDR3 DNA: TGCGCCAGCAGCTTGGTTGCGGGCCTATCCTACAATGAGCAGTTCTTC

V gene: TRBV6-1
D gene: -
clone size: -
J gene: TRBJ2-7
CDR3 protein: CASSLAFGYEQYF
CDR3 DNA: TGTGCCAGCAGTTTGGCCTTTGGGTACGAGCAGTACTTC

V gene: TRBV6-5
D gene: TRBD1
clone size: -
J gene: TRBJ2-7
CDR3 protein: CASSLGQGTYEQYF
CDR3 DNA: TGTGCCAGCAGTTTAGGACAGGGAACCTACGAGCAGTACTTC

V gene: TRBV4-2
D gene: -
clone size: once
J gene: TRBJ2-7
CDR3 protein: CASSQGRSSYEQYF
CDR3 DNA: TGTGCCAGCAGCCAAGGGCGCAGCTCCTACGAGCAGTACTTC

V gene: TRBV5-6
D gene: -
clone size: -
J gene: TRBJ1-1
CDR3 protein: CASSVIGGRAEAFF
CDR3 DNA: TGTGCCAGCAGCGTTATTGGGGGTCGGGCTGAAGCTTTCTTT

V gene: TRBV28
D gene: -
clone size: -
J gene: TRBJ1-6
CDR3 protein: CASSPIGGMSSYNSPLHF
CDR3 DNA: TGTGCCAGCAGCCCGATTGGGGGGATGAGCTCCTATAATTCACCCCTCCACTTT

V gene: TRBV29-1
D gene: -
clone size: once
J gene: TRBJ1-2
CDR3 protein: CSVDEAGNYGYTF
CDR3 DNA: TGCAGCGTTGATGAGGCAGGGAACTATGGCTACACCTTC

V gene: TRBV2
D gene: -
clone size: -
J gene: TRBJ1-2
CDR3 protein: CASSPAGRSGYTF
CDR3 DNA: TGTGCCAGCAGCCCAGCGGGCCGGAGTGGCTACACCTTC

V gene: TRBV29-1
D gene: -
clone size: once
J gene: TRBJ1-2
CDR3 protein: CSVAGGRSNYGYTF
CDR3 DNA: TGCAGCGTTGCTGGGGGCCGGTCTAACTATGGCTACACCTTC

V gene: TRBV7-9
D gene: -
clone size: -
J gene: TRBJ1-1
CDR3 protein: CASSLRGGTNTEAFF
CDR3 DNA: TGTGCCAGCAGCTTAAGGGGGGGAACGAACACTGAAGCTTTCTTT

V gene: TRBV27
D gene: TRBD1
clone size: -
J gene: TRBJ1-2
CDR3 protein: CASSETGYGYTF
CDR3 DNA: TGTGCCAGCAGTGAGACAGGGTATGGCTACACCTTC

V gene: TRBV5-1
D gene: -
clone size: -
J gene: TRBJ1-6
CDR3 protein: CASSLAVEDSPLHF
CDR3 DNA: TGCGCCAGCAGCTTGGCCGTGGAGGACTCACCCCTCCACTTT

V gene: TRBV6-5
D gene: -
clone size: -
J gene: TRBJ2-7
CDR3 protein: CASSYSAGYIYEQYF
CDR3 DNA: TGTGCCAGCAGTTACTCGGCGGGATACATCTACGAGCAGTACTTC

V gene: TRBV19
D gene: -
clone size: once
J gene: TRBJ1-5
CDR3 protein: CASRRENLGQPQHF
CDR3 DNA: TGTGCCAGTAGGAGGGAAAATCTGGGTCAGCCCCAGCATTTT

V gene: TRBV27
D gene: -
clone size: -
J gene: TRBJ1-5
CDR3 protein: CASSPLGEGGNQPQHF
CDR3 DNA: TGTGCCAGCAGTCCTTTGGGAGAGGGGGGCAATCAGCCCCAGCATTTT

V gene: TRBV21-1
D gene: -
clone size: -
J gene: TRBJ1-1
CDR3 protein: CASSKMGPGNTEAFF
CDR3 DNA: TGTGCCAGCAGCAAAATGGGACCTGGGAACACTGAAGCTTTCTTT

V gene: TRBV27
D gene: -
clone size: -
J gene: TRBJ2-4
CDR3 protein: CASSLRYLDRRLAKNIQYF
CDR3 DNA: TGTGCCAGCAGTTTACGGTATCTGGACAGACGACTAGCCAAAAACATTCAGTACTTC

V gene: TRBV18
D gene: -
clone size: -
J gene: TRBJ1-3
CDR3 protein: CASSPQGISGNTIYF
CDR3 DNA: TGTGCCAGCTCACCACAAGGGATCTCTGGAAACACCATATATTTT

V gene: TRBV25-1
D gene: -
clone size: -
J gene: TRBJ2-3
CDR3 protein: CASSEGVLLKDPDTQYF
CDR3 DNA: TGTGCCAGCAGTGAAGGTGTACTTCTTAAGGATCCAGATACGCAGTATTTT

V gene: TRBV11-2
D gene: -
clone size: -
J gene: TRBJ1-3
CDR3 protein: CASPNRREQVLYSTIYF
CDR3 DNA: TGTGCCAGCCCTAACCGCAGGGAACAGGTCCTATACTCCACCATATATTTT

V gene: TRBV9
D gene: -
clone size: -
J gene: TRBJ2-1
CDR3 protein: CATSTGSYNEQFF
CDR3 DNA: TGTGCCACCTCTACGGGCTCCTACAATGAGCAGTTCTTC

V gene: TRBV5-1
D gene: -
clone size: -
J gene: TRBJ2-3
CDR3 protein: CASSAGTSSFTDTQYF
CDR3 DNA: TGCGCCAGCAGCGCCGGGACTTCTTCTTTCACAGATACGCAGTATTTT

V gene: TRBV19
D gene: TRBD1
clone size: -
J gene: TRBJ2-2
CDR3 protein: CASTPGQGAGNTGELFF
CDR3 DNA: TGTGCCAGTACCCCGGGACAGGGGGCCGGGAACACCGGGGAGCTGTTTTTT

V gene: TRBV4-3
D gene: -
clone size: -
J gene: TRBJ1-3
CDR3 protein: CASSLSGGDGNTIYF
CDR3 DNA: TGCGCCAGCAGCCTCTCCGGAGGGGACGGAAACACCATATATTTT

V gene: TRBV27
D gene: -
clone size: -
J gene: TRBJ2-1
CDR3 protein: CASSLLYNEQFF
CDR3 DNA: TGTGCCAGCAGTTTACTTTACAATGAGCAGTTCTTC

V gene: TRBV5-1
D gene: -
clone size: -
J gene: TRBJ1-4
CDR3 protein: CASSSRRDLAKEKLFF
CDR3 DNA: TGCGCCAGCAGCTCGCGCCGGGACCTTGCTAAAGAAAAACTGTTTTTT

V gene: TRBV15
D gene: -
clone size: once
J gene: TRBJ2-7
CDR3 protein: CATSRAGSEQYF
CDR3 DNA: TGTGCCACCAGCAGAGCGGGTTCCGAGCAGTACTTC

V gene: TRBV6-4
D gene: TRBD2
clone size: once
J gene: TRBJ2-1
CDR3 protein: CASSRTSGSYNEQFF
CDR3 DNA: TGTGCCAGCAGTAGGACTAGCGGGAGCTACAATGAGCAGTTCTTC

V gene: TRBV18
D gene: TRBD1
clone size: -
J gene: TRBJ2-5
CDR3 protein: CASSPRQGAETQYF
CDR3 DNA: TGTGCCAGCTCACCAAGACAGGGCGCGGAGACCCAGTACTTC

V gene: TRBV7-3
D gene: -
clone size: -
J gene: TRBJ2-5
CDR3 protein: CASSSSRRMYQETQYF
CDR3 DNA: TGTGCCAGCAGCTCCTCACGAAGGATGTACCAAGAGACCCAGTACTTC

V gene: TRBV6-1
D gene: TRBD1
clone size: few
J gene: TRBJ1-1
CDR3 protein: CASSADRVYLNTEAFF
CDR3 DNA: TGTGCCAGCAGTGCCGACAGGGTATATCTGAACACTGAAGCTTTCTTT

V gene: TRBV5-1
D gene: -
clone size: -
J gene: TRBJ1-2
CDR3 protein: CASSLVSGGVYGYTF
CDR3 DNA: TGCGCCAGCAGCTTGGTATCAGGTGGGGTCTATGGCTACACCTTC

V gene: TRBV19
D gene: -
clone size: -
J gene: TRBJ1-2
CDR3 protein: CASSKGENYGYTF
CDR3 DNA: TGTGCCAGTAGTAAAGGCGAAAACTATGGCTACACCTTC